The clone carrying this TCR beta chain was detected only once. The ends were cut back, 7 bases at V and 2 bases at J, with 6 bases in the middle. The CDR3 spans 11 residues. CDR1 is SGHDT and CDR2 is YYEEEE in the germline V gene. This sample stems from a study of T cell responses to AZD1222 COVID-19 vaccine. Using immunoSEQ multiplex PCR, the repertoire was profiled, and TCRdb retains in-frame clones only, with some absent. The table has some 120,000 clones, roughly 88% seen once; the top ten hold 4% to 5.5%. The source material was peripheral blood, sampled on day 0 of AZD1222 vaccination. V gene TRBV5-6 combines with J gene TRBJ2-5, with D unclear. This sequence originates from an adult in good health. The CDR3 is CASRRQETQYF. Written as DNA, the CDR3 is TGTGCCAGCCGCAGACAAGAGACCCAGTACTTC.